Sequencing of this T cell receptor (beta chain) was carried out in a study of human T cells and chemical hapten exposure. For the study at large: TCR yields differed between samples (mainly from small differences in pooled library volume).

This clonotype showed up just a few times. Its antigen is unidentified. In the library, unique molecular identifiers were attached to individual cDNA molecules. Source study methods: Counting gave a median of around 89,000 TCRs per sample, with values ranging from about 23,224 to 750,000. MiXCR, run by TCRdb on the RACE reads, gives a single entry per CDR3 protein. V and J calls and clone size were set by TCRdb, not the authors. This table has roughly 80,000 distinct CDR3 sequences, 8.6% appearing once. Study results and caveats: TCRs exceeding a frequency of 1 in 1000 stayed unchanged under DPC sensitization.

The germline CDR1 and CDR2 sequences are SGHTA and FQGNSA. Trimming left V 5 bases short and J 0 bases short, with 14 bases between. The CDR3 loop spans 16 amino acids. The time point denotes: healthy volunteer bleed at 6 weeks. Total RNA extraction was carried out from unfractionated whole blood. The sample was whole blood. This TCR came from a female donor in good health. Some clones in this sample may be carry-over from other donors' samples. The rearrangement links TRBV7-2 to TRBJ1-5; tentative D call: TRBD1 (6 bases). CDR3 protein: CASSQRQVNSNQPQHF. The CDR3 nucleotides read TGTGCCAGCAGCCAAAGACAGGTCAATAGCAATCAGCCCCAGCATTTT.